The entry that follows covers one T cell receptor (beta chain) sequence. It lacks a known antigen. The input lacks base qualities; no much larger clone sits a single base away. The data were taken from a study of T cells in Graves' hyperthyroidism and ophthalmopathy (dated by TCRdb to the late 2010s). Regarding the complete study: Peripheral blood was collected at initial diagnosis, before any treatment. A discovery cohort of approximately 97 patients, 43 with Graves' ophthalmopathy and 57 with stable Graves' hyperthyroidism, was used to find distinguishing TCR V-J signatures. Prospective prediction of ophthalmopathy was tested in an independent validation cohort consisting of 18 to 20 hyperthyroidism patients and 15 or so patients who later progressed to ophthalmopathy. The 100 discovery patients were divided at random into training and test sets in a 7:3 ratio. In addition, the study compared T-cell repertoires in thyroid tissue and in blood from a handful of Graves' hyperthyroidism patients. Once sampling was done, hyperthyroidism patients were given methimazole at a starting dose of 30 mg daily, whereas ophthalmopathy patients were given high-dose intravenous methylprednisolone. The paper describes TCR Vbeta CDR3 sequencing of fewer than 150 peripheral blood samples, made up of around 41 ophthalmopathy patients, some 80 hyperthyroidism patients and 17 progressor patients. Broad study findings and their caveats: Most expanded thyroid clonotypes (frequency above 0.001) were also detected in blood, a finding suggesting that blood repertoires may reflect thyroid immune responses. Sample size was not statistically predetermined, and blinding of investigators to group allocation was not performed. During validation, the model predicted progression to ophthalmopathy a median of approximately 7 months ahead of onset, with approximately 70% sensitivity and about 75% specificity. A model built on a 13 V-J signature distinguished ophthalmopathy from stable hyperthyroidism, reaching roughly 88% sensitivity and about 81% specificity in cross-validation and 80%/75% in testing.

The TCR beta CDR3 regions were amplified from RNA transcripts. The first round of RT-PCR for the TCR CDR3 was performed with the HTBI primer set and the Qiagen OneStep RT-PCR kit. Libraries were constructed in a second round of multiplex PCR, after which size selection and purification were performed. Sequencing of the libraries was done on an Illumina HiSeq2000 using paired-end 100 bp reads. In the source study's methods: Raw data were processed with SOAPnuke, discarding reads with adapters, uncalled bases, mean Phred below 15, or no exact constant-primer or identifier match. COPE v1.2.5 was used to merge the high-quality paired reads, and each unique nucleotide sequence was defined as a clonotype. MiTCR v1.1 was used to align clonotypes to the IMGT TRBV, TRBD and TRBJ reference segments. The analysis included only V-J combinations with a frequency above 0.0001, which together covered around 99% of the repertoires. The TCS score was defined as the ratio of F50 (clonal expansion) to E x V (chaos), calculated using BLOSUM62-based TCRdist between CDR3 peptides within each V-J. Welch's t-statistics and random forest reduced fewer than 600 V-J features to fewer than 15, which were used in a naive Bayes classifier (R e1071). Through fastp at Q25 and MiXCR, TCRdb rebuilt clones from the public reads, retaining in-frame beta chains. Rows with one shared CDR3 protein collapse into an entry with the most common genes and DNA. The V and J calls, along with clone size, are taken from TCRdb and not from the paper's own processing. For this sample there are more than 350,000 distinct CDR3 sequences; roughly 15% appear just once. Together, the top ten hold approximately 19% of the sample.

The germline V and J ends show losses of 6 bases and 7 bases respectively, and no gene match explains 12 bases of the junction. The cysteine opens and the phenylalanine closes a CDR3 of 16 amino acids. The sequence is cut down to CDR3 DNA, 48 bases in frame from base 1. CDR1 is given as MDHEN and CDR2 as SYDVKM, both from the germline V gene. Ophthalmopathy patients had moderately to severely active disease, Clinical Activity Score of at least 3, NOSPECS grade of at least 4, and duration under 3 months. Any patient with an uncontrolled infection, another autoimmune disease, pregnancy or lactation was excluded. Diagnoses relied on clinical symptoms, serum thyroxine and TRAb, thyroid ultrasound and orbital computed tomography. PBMCs were separated from 10 ml of fresh peripheral blood using Ficoll-Paque density gradient centrifugation. Total RNA was extracted with Trizol reagent, and quality was checked on an Agilent 2100 Bioanalyzer.

Rearrangement joined TRBV28 to TRBJ2-1, with 10 middle bases fitting TRBD2. This TCR was recovered from an older woman with Graves' ophthalmopathy. Sequencing used blood. The DNA reads TGTGCCAGCAGCCCTCCTCTAGCGGGAGTTGAGAATGAGCAGTTCTTC. Its protein reads: CASSPPLAGVENEQFF.